The T cell receptor beta chain under discussion was sequenced for a study of cytomegalovirus exposure and HLA in healthy donors. Study-level information: In a previous analysis, around 110 million unique TCR beta sequences were found from 150 million to 200 million T cells. HLA-typed donors contributed around 85 million unique TCRs, which were held in an early data release.

Study observations and caveats: When analyzed later, the rates of TCR association showed variation by HLA locus, with DRB1 the most and HLA-C the fewest. Previously analyzed data showed that most TCR beta V segments were productive at a frequency of about 87% or about 30%.

About this clone itself: Its target is not known.

The PCR made use of 60 Vbeta and 13 Jbeta primers. Repertoires were generated with immunoSEQ multiplex PCR, while TCRdb's copy carries only in-frame clones and drops some. The sample carries 150,000 or so clones, around three quarters recorded once. The germline V gene has CDR1 SGHDN and CDR2 FVKESK. The trim removed 3 bases at V and 6 bases at J, leaving 13 bases unmatched. The CDR3 is 17 amino acids. This chain joins TRBV14 and TRBJ2-2, with TRBD1 matching 7 bases. This receptor was taken from a man in his forties or fifties in good health and CMV-seropositive. The source material was PBMCs. The CDR3 reads CASSHSGTVLVPGELFF. The CDR3 DNA follows: TGTGCCAGCAGCCACTCCGGGACAGTTCTAGTTCCCGGGGAGCTGTTTTTT. The variable domain in full, with the rest retrieved from reference TRBV14 and TRBJ2-2, is EAGVTQFPSHSVIEKGQTVTLRCDPISGHDNLYWYRRVMGKEIKFLLHFVKESKQDESGMPNNRFLAERTGGTYSTLKVQPAELEDSGVYFCASSHSGTVLVPGELFFGEGSRLTVL.